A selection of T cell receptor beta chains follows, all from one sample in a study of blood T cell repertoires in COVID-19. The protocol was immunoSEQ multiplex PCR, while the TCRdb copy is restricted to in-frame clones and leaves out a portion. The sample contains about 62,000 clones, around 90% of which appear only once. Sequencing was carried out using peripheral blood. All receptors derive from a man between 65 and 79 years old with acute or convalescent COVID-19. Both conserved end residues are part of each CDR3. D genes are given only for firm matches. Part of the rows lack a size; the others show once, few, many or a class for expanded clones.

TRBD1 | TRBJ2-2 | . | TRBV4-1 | TGCGCCAGCAGCCAAGTGGGACAGAGGAACACCGGGGAGCTGTTTTTT | CASSQVGQRNTGELFF
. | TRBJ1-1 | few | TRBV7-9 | TGTGCCAGCAGCTCGACAATGAACACTGAAGCTTTCTTT | CASSSTMNTEAFF
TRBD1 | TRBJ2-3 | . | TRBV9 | TGTGCCAGCAGCTTCCAGACAGGGGGCTACACAGATACGCAGTATTTT | CASSFQTGGYTDTQYF
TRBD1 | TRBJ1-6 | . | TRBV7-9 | TGTGCCAGCAGCGCTACAGGGACAGGGAACACTTCACCCCTCCACTTT | CASSATGTGNTSPLHF
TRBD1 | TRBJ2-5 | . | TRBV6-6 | TGTGCCAGCAGTCCCCGGCGGGACAGGGGGCGCGGGGAGACCCAGTACTTC | CASSPRRDRGRGETQYF
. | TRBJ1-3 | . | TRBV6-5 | TGTGCCAGCAGTAGAGTGATCCCCTCTGGAAACACCATATATTTT | CASSRVIPSGNTIYF
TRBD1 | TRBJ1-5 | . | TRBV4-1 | TGCGCCAGCAGCCAAGATGCGTTTCCTACGACAGGGCCTCAGCCCCAGCATTTT | CASSQDAFPTTGPQPQHF
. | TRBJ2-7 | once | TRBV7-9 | TGTGCCAGCAGCCGCGTAACAGAGTACGAGCAGTACTTC | CASSRVTEYEQYF
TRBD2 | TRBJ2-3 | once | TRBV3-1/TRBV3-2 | TGTGCCAGCAGCCCGCTAGCGGGGGGTGCAGATACGCAGTATTTT | CASSPLAGGADTQYF
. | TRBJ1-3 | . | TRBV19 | TGTGCCAGTAGTCGGACAGCGGGAAACACCATATATTTT | CASSRTAGNTIYF
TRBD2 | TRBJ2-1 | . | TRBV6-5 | TGTGCCAGCAGCCCCGGGGGGGCCCACAATGAGCAGTTCTTC | CASSPGGAHNEQFF
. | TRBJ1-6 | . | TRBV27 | TGTGCCAGCGCGGGGTATAATTCACCCCTCCACTTT | CASAGYNSPLHF
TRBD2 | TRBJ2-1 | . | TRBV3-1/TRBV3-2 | TGTGCCAGCAGCCAAGGAGTCCAGCGGGGGCATGAGCAGTTCTTC | CASSQGVQRGHEQFF
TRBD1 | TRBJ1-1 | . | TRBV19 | TGTGCCAGTAGTATATCAGACAGGGCGGCTGAAGCTTTCTTT | CASSISDRAAEAFF
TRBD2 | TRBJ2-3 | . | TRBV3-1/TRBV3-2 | TGTGCCAGCAGCCAAAGCGGGGGGGCCGCAGATACGCAGTATTTT | CASSQSGGAADTQYF
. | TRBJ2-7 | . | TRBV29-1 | TGCAGCGTTGAGGCATCCTACGAGCAGTACTTC | CSVEASYEQYF
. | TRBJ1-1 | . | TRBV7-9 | TGTGCCTCAAAGCACGGAGGGAACACTGAAGCTTTCTTT | CASKHGGNTEAFF
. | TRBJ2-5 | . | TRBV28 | TGTGCCAGCAGTTTACAGCAGGGGATCCAAGAGACCCAGTACTTC | CASSLQQGIQETQYF
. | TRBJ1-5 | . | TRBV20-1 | TGCAGTGCTAGTCAGGGCAACTCCAATCAGCCCCAGCATTTT | CSASQGNSNQPQHF
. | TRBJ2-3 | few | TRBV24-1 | TGTGCCACCAGTGATCCTCAGGGGAGATCTAGCACAGATACGCAGTATTTT | CATSDPQGRSSTDTQYF
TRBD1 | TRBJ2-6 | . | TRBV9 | TGTGCCAGCAGCGTTTCGGGACAGGGCGTCCTTAACGTCCTGACTTTC | CASSVSGQGVLNVLTF
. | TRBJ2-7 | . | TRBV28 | TGTGCCAGCAGTTTAACCCCCGGCGGTGGTACGGAGCAGTACTTC | CASSLTPGGGTEQYF
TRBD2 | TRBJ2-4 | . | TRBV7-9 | TGTGCCAGCAGCCTCGGGACTAGCGGGAGAGCCAAAAACATTCAGTACTTC | CASSLGTSGRAKNIQYF
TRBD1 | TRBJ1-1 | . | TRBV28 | TGTGCCAGCCCCCGGTTGGGACAGGCTAACACTGAAGCTTTCTTT | CASPRLGQANTEAFF
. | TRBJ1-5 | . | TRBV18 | TGTGCCAGCTCACAAGCACGGGATCAGCCCCAGCATTTT | CASSQARDQPQHF